Presented here are 4 T cell receptor beta chains from one specimen sequenced in a study of T-cell reconstitution after alpha-beta-depleted transplantation in children. Unique molecular identifiers were incorporated when the TCRbeta library was constructed. TCRdb ran MiXCR on the PCR reads and lists one entry per CDR3 protein. This table holds 250,000 to 300,000 distinct CDR3 sequences, about a tenth found once. Source: PBMCs, taken before TCRalphabeta/CD19-depleted stem cell transplant. The receptor set was obtained from a boy under two years old with acute myeloid leukemia, due to receive a stem cell transplant.

In its sample, this clonotype was seen many times. The rearrangement uses TRBV20-1 and TRBJ1-4, with a tentative D call TRBD1 (5 bases). The germline V and J ends were trimmed by 0 bases and 4 bases, with 15 bases remaining between them. Germline V gene lookup returns CDR1 DFQATT and CDR2 SNEGSKA (reference sequence). The CDR3 totals 16 residues. The CDR3 region has the DNA TGCAGTGCTAGAGATACGCGGGGGACTGTTAATGAAAAACTGTTTTTT. It yields the protein CSARDTRGTVNEKLFF.

About this clonotype itself: A much larger clone sits a single nucleotide away, making a read error possible. This rearrangement joins TRBV6-2 or TRBV6-3 to TRBJ1-1; D possibly corresponds to TRBD1 (5 bases). The germline V gene has CDR1 MNHEY and CDR2 SVGEGT. This CDR3 has 13 residues. This chain's CDR3 is CVSSYRDNTEAFF. DNA of the CDR3: TGTGTCAGCAGTTACCGGGACAACACTGAAGCTTTCTTT.

This clonotype was observed at least ten times. The rearrangement joins TRBV7-9 to TRBJ1-6; no clear D. This CDR3 spans 13 amino acids. Germline V lookup: CDR1 SEHNR, CDR2 FQNEAQ (reference sequence). The V gene lost 4 bases and the J gene lost 7 bases, with 8 bases spanning the gap. The CDR3 is CASSSGVNSPLHF. In DNA, the CDR3 is TGTGCCAGCAGCTCCGGAGTAAATTCACCCCTCCACTTT.

A remark on this clonotype: This may be a read error, as it is one base from a much larger clone. V is TRBV4-2 and J is TRBJ2-5, with D possibly matching TRBD2 (5 bases). V was trimmed by 3 bases and J by 5 bases, leaving 16 bases between them. Germline V gene lookup returns CDR1 LGHNA and CDR2 YNFKEQ. The CDR3 runs to 15 residues. The CDR3 protein is CASSHDRGQWETQYF. In DNA form, the CDR3 reads TGTGCCAGCAGCCATGATAGAGGGCAGTGGGAGACCCAGTACTTC.